This is a list of T cell receptor beta chains from one sample in a study of vaccination effects on CD4 cells after COVID-19. The antigens for these receptors are not known. Profiled with immunoSEQ multiplex PCR; TCRdb holds only in-frame clones, not every one. The table has approximately 30,000 clones, more than 60% seen once. Sequenced material: CD4+ T cells from PBMCs cultured with HCoV-NL63 spike peptides, taken after COVID-19 vaccination. The receptors stem from a human donor who received a COVID-19 vaccine. CDR3s include the opening cysteine and the closing phenylalanine or tryptophan. A D gene is named only where the DNA matches it firmly. The size of a clone is reported for some rows only, either as once, few or many, or as a class for expanded clones.

v_call: TRBV5-1; clone_size: -; j_call: TRBJ1-1; d_call: TRBD1; cdr3_aa: CASSLDIVGQGTEAFF; cdr3_nt: TGCGCCAGCAGCTTGGATATTGTGGGACAGGGAACTGAAGCTTTCTTT
v_call: TRBV5-5; clone_size: -; j_call: TRBJ1-1; d_call: -; cdr3_aa: CASSLFKDRLNTEAFF; cdr3_nt: TGTGCCAGCAGCTTGTTTAAAGACAGGCTGAACACTGAAGCTTTCTTT
v_call: TRBV30; clone_size: -; j_call: TRBJ1-3; d_call: -; cdr3_aa: CAWSPLGASGNTIYF; cdr3_nt: TGTGCCTGGAGCCCACTAGGTGCATCTGGAAACACCATATATTTT
v_call: TRBV10-2; clone_size: -; j_call: TRBJ2-7; d_call: TRBD2; cdr3_aa: CASRETSGSSYEQYF; cdr3_nt: TGCGCCAGCAGGGAAACTAGCGGGAGCTCCTACGAGCAGTACTTC
v_call: TRBV6-1; clone_size: -; j_call: TRBJ2-2; d_call: TRBD2; cdr3_aa: CASSEEWGGLVFF; cdr3_nt: TGTGCCAGCAGTGAAGAATGGGGGGGTCTCGTGTTTTTT
v_call: TRBV12-3/TRBV12-4; clone_size: -; j_call: TRBJ2-7; d_call: -; cdr3_aa: CASSRGGAYEQYF; cdr3_nt: TGTGCCAGCAGTCGAGGCGGGGCCTACGAGCAGTACTTC
v_call: TRBV19; clone_size: -; j_call: TRBJ2-6; d_call: -; cdr3_aa: CASHGQRLQGPGANVLTF; cdr3_nt: TGTGCCAGTCACGGACAGCGGCTCCAAGGGCCTGGGGCCAACGTCCTGACTTTC
v_call: TRBV10-1; clone_size: -; j_call: TRBJ2-5; d_call: -; cdr3_aa: CASSESTFGVRETQYF; cdr3_nt: TGCGCCAGCAGTGAGTCGACCTTCGGGGTCAGAGAGACCCAGTACTTC
v_call: TRBV5-1; clone_size: -; j_call: TRBJ2-1; d_call: -; cdr3_aa: CASSLWESSYNEQFF; cdr3_nt: TGCGCCAGCAGCTTGTGGGAAAGCTCCTACAATGAGCAGTTCTTC
v_call: TRBV5-1; clone_size: -; j_call: TRBJ1-1; d_call: -; cdr3_aa: CASSLEPFLMNTEAFF; cdr3_nt: TGCGCCAGCAGCTTGGAACCTTTCTTAATGAACACTGAAGCTTTCTTT
v_call: TRBV7-8; clone_size: -; j_call: TRBJ1-1; d_call: -; cdr3_aa: CASSAQTNTEAFF; cdr3_nt: TGTGCCAGCAGCGCTCAGACTAATACTGAAGCTTTCTTT
v_call: TRBV5-6; clone_size: few; j_call: TRBJ1-5; d_call: -; cdr3_aa: CASARGGIFSNQPQHF; cdr3_nt: TGTGCCAGCGCCAGGGGTGGGATTTTTAGCAATCAGCCCCAGCATTTT
v_call: TRBV5-1; clone_size: -; j_call: TRBJ2-3; d_call: -; cdr3_aa: CASLPEGQSTDTQYF; cdr3_nt: TGCGCCAGCCTCCCTGAAGGGCAGAGCACAGATACGCAGTATTTT
v_call: TRBV3-1/TRBV3-2; clone_size: -; j_call: TRBJ1-4; d_call: TRBD1; cdr3_aa: CASSQGRSTGDEKLFF; cdr3_nt: TGTGCCAGCAGCCAAGGTAGATCGACAGGGGATGAAAAACTGTTTTTT
v_call: TRBV6-5; clone_size: once; j_call: TRBJ1-4; d_call: -; cdr3_aa: CASSSPGRSSGKLFF; cdr3_nt: TGTGCCAGCAGTTCCCCAGGAAGGAGCTCAGGAAAACTGTTTTTT
v_call: TRBV3-1/TRBV3-2; clone_size: once; j_call: TRBJ2-7; d_call: TRBD1; cdr3_aa: CASSHGTGFSSYEQYF; cdr3_nt: TGTGCCAGCAGCCACGGGACAGGGTTCTCATCCTACGAGCAGTACTTC
v_call: TRBV23-1; clone_size: once; j_call: TRBJ2-7; d_call: -; cdr3_aa: CASSQSPPSAVTGVHEQYF; cdr3_nt: TGCGCCAGCAGTCAATCCCCACCTAGTGCGGTGACAGGTGTTCACGAGCAGTACTTC
v_call: TRBV28; clone_size: -; j_call: TRBJ2-1; d_call: TRBD2; cdr3_aa: CASSLASSGGEQQFF; cdr3_nt: TGTGCCAGCAGTTTGGCTTCTAGCGGGGGTGAACAGCAGTTCTTC
v_call: TRBV30; clone_size: -; j_call: TRBJ2-2; d_call: TRBD1; cdr3_aa: CAWASGTDTGELFF; cdr3_nt: TGTGCCTGGGCCTCCGGGACAGACACCGGGGAGCTGTTTTTT
v_call: TRBV10-1; clone_size: -; j_call: TRBJ1-5; d_call: TRBD1; cdr3_aa: CASRDRESNQPQHF; cdr3_nt: TGCGCCAGCAGGGACAGGGAGAGCAATCAGCCCCAGCATTTT
v_call: TRBV6-4; clone_size: -; j_call: TRBJ2-1; d_call: TRBD2; cdr3_aa: CASSDSASGSWDEQFF; cdr3_nt: TGTGCCAGCAGTGACTCCGCTAGCGGGAGTTGGGATGAGCAGTTCTTC
v_call: TRBV5-4; clone_size: -; j_call: TRBJ2-7; d_call: TRBD1; cdr3_aa: CASSEPGQVYEQYF; cdr3_nt: TGTGCCAGCAGCGAACCGGGACAGGTCTACGAGCAGTACTTC
v_call: TRBV3-1/TRBV3-2; clone_size: -; j_call: TRBJ1-1; d_call: -; cdr3_aa: CASSQARSSVAFF; cdr3_nt: TGTGCCAGCAGCCAAGCGAGGAGTTCGGTAGCTTTCTTT
v_call: TRBV5-5; clone_size: few; j_call: TRBJ1-3; d_call: -; cdr3_aa: CASSLSQGVSGNTIYF; cdr3_nt: TGTGCCAGCAGCTTGTCCCAGGGCGTCTCTGGAAACACCATATATTTT